The 6 T cell receptor beta chains below come from one sample, sequenced in a study of monozygotic twins with inflammatory bowel disease. Reprocessing the 5' RACE reads, TCRdb reports a single entry for every CDR3 protein and omits DNA. The specimen's table records a few hundred thousand distinct CDR3 sequences. The specimen was blood. Every receptor here comes from a human donor with ulcerative colitis or Crohn's disease, or a healthy co-twin of an affected twin (not recorded which).

This chain links TRBV7-2 with TRBJ1-1; TCRdb reports TRBD1, a call that lacks DNA to check it against. Germline V gene lookup returns CDR1 SGHTA and CDR2 FQGNSA. This CDR3 spans 15 amino acids. CDR3 loop: CASSATVNRGGKAFF.

This sequence joins TRBV20-1 and TRBJ2-7. The CDR3 spans 13 residues. The germline V gene has CDR1 DFQATT and CDR2 SNEGSKA (reference sequence). The CDR3 spells CSVFVGAINEQYF.

The rearrangement links TRBV28 to TRBJ1-2. This CDR3 has 14 amino acids. The V gene's germline CDR1 is MDHEN and CDR2 SYDVKM. CDR3 amino acids: CASRLDGSNYGYTF.

The rearrangement links TRBV4-1 to TRBJ2-2. CDR3 length equals 18 residues. CDR1 is MGHRA, CDR2 YSYEKL, per germline. CDR3 in amino acids: CASSPYGRTEANTGELFF.

This CDR3 is CASSQVDSDNSPLHF. V gene TRBV14 combines with J gene TRBJ1-6; TCRdb calls TRBD1, which cannot be checked without DNA. The CDR3 extends over 15 amino acids. Germline CDR1 is SGHDN and CDR2 is FVKESK.

The chain carries TRBV25-1 and TRBJ1-2; the TCRdb call, TRBD1, lacks DNA for checking. This CDR3 spans 13 amino acids. Germline loops: CDR1 MGHDK, CDR2 SYGVNS. CDR3: CASSTGVGYGYTF.